The 27 T cell receptor beta chains below come from one sample, sequenced in a study of vaccination and CD4 T cells after COVID-19. Oncomine TCR Beta short-read sequencing was applied to DNA from cultured CD4+ T cells. MiXCR, applied by TCRdb to the PCR reads, yields one record per CDR3 protein. The sample consists of some 11,000 distinct CDR3 sequences, around 23% of them appearing once. Documented treatment: approximately nine-day PBMC culture with coronavirus spike peptide pools or control peptides (ViraFEST assay). Their antigen targets remain unknown. The material was CD4+ T cells from blood, cultured in vitro, obtained after SARS-CoV-2 vaccination. All receptors derive from a human donor who had recovered from COVID-19.

Within the sample, this clonotype is medium-sized. The chain is built from TRBV7-2 and TRBJ2-7; possible D gene TRBD1, 6 bases. The CDR3 is 16 residues long. The ends were cut back, 3 bases at V and 0 bases at J, with 15 bases in the middle. Looked up from germline, CDR1 is SGHTA and CDR2 is FQGNSA. CDR3 amino acids: CASSFPPGQSSYEQYF. CDR3 sequence (DNA): TGTGCCAGCAGCTTCCCGCCCGGACAGAGCTCCTACGAGCAGTACTTC.

The chain carries TRBV28 and TRBJ1-2, with a tentative D call TRBD1 (6 bases). Germline lookup yields CDR1 MDHEN and CDR2 SYDVKM. The CDR3 loop spans 12 amino acids. V was shortened by 9 bases and J by 4 bases, with 12 bases between the two germline ends. The CDR3 coding sequence is TGTGCCAGTGCAAGGGGGGGCTATGGCTACACCTTC. Residues: CASARGGYGYTF.

This clonotype was counted a few times. The chain joins TRBV20-1 to TRBJ2-3; D gene uncertain. CDR3 size: 15 residues. The V end lost 5 bases, the J end lost 1 base, and 16 bases lay between the germline ends. CDR1 is DFQATT, CDR2 SNEGSKA, per germline (reference sequence). In DNA form, the CDR3 reads TGCAGTGCTGGATCCCGTATAAGGGGCACAGATACGCAGTATTTT. Translation: CSAGSRIRGTDTQYF.

V is TRBV20-1 and J is TRBJ1-3; maybe TRBD1 (5 bases). The germline gives CDR1 DFQATT, CDR2 SNEGSKA (reference sequence). The CDR3 runs to 11 residues. CDR3 residues: CSGNRGNTIYF. CDR3 nucleotide sequence: TGCAGCGGGAACAGGGGAAACACCATATATTTT.

This clonotype turned up a few times. The J gene is TRBJ1-5, the V gene TRBV20-1; the match to TRBD1 covers 10 bases. Trimming cost V 0 bases and J 0 bases; bases outside gene matches: 11. Looked up from germline, CDR1 is DFQATT and CDR2 is SNEGSKA (reference sequence). The CDR3 totals 19 residues. CDR3 DNA: TGCAGTGCTAGAGAAGCTCGGGACAGGGGAACTTATAGCAATCAGCCCCAGCATTTT. This encodes CSAREARDRGTYSNQPQHF.

The chain joins TRBV5-1 to TRBJ1-2; 8 bases match TRBD1. Germline CDR1 is SGHRS and CDR2 is YFSETQ. The CDR3 is 13 residues long. J was trimmed by 7 bases and V by 3 bases; bases with no gene match: 5. This chain's CDR3 is CASSSGQGGGYTF. In DNA, the CDR3 is TGCGCCAGCAGCTCTGGACAGGGTGGTGGCTACACCTTC.

CDR3 coding DNA: TGCAGCGGGGGCTCGGAGAGGGGCACTGAAGCTTTCTTT. Translation: CSGGSERGTEAFF. The chain uses TRBV29-1 and TRBJ1-1, with a weak D call TRBD1 (5 bases). The V end lost 7 bases, the J end lost 4 bases, and 16 bases lay between the germline ends. The CDR3 is 13 amino acids. Germline CDR1 and CDR2: SQVTM and ANQGSEA.

The chain uses TRBV10-3 and TRBJ2-5; D may be TRBD1 (5 bases). The V end was cut by 2 bases, the J end by 1 base, with 8 bases between. CDR1 and CDR2 from the germline V gene are ENHRY and SYGVKD. The CDR3 is 14 residues long. CDR3 coding DNA: TGTGCCATCAGTGAGCGACAGTTCCAAGAGACCCAGTACTTC. Its protein product is CAISERQFQETQYF.

The chain combines TRBV7-2 with TRBJ1-1, with D maybe TRBD1 (5 bases). Germline V lookup: CDR1 SGHTA, CDR2 FQGNSA. There are 13 residues in the CDR3. The V end was cut by 4 bases, the J end by 1 base, with 7 bases between. CDR3 amino acids: CASSSQANTEAFF. The CDR3 DNA reads as TGTGCCAGCAGCTCACAGGCGAACACTGAAGCTTTCTTT.

This clonotype was seen a handful of times. The rearrangement joins TRBV7-6 to TRBJ2-7, with D tentatively TRBD2 (5 bases). Germline V lookup: CDR1 SGHVS, CDR2 FNYEAQ. This CDR3 spans 16 amino acids. The V end was cut by 2 bases, the J end by 6 bases, with 20 bases between. Written as DNA, the CDR3 is TGTGCCAGCAGCTTATTTGAGGGATTGAGACGACCCGAGCAGTACTTC. It codes for CASSLFEGLRRPEQYF.

This clonotype was picked up a small number of times. The J gene is TRBJ1-5, the V gene TRBV28; unclear D gene. CDR3 size: 15 residues. The V end lost 5 bases, the J end lost 0 bases, and 11 bases lay between the germline ends. The germline V gene encodes CDR1 MDHEN and CDR2 SYDVKM. The CDR3 region is CASSEGPYSNQPQHF. The CDR3 region has the DNA TGTGCCAGCAGTGAAGGGCCCTATAGCAATCAGCCCCAGCATTTT.

This chain joins TRBV10-3 and TRBJ2-1; 11 bases line up with TRBD2. CDR3 length equals 19 residues. Per germline, CDR1 ENHRY and CDR2 SYGVKD. The V gene end was trimmed by 0 bases and the J gene end by 3 bases; junction bases not matched to a gene: 10. CDR3 DNA sequence: TGTGCCATCAGTGAGTCAGGGACTAGCGGAGCATCCCTCTACAATGAGCAGTTCTTC. Translated, it gives CAISESGTSGASLYNEQFF.

This clonotype was counted a few times. V gene TRBV10-1 combines with J gene TRBJ1-6; 7 bases are shared with TRBD1. After removal of 4 bases from V and 9 bases from J, the junction contained 3 bases not matched to a gene. The CDR3 has 13 residues. Germline V gives CDR1 WNHNN, CDR2 SYGVQD (reference sequence). CDR3 sequence (DNA): TGCGCCAGCAGTGGACAGGGCGGTTCACCCCTCCACTTT. It translates to CASSGQGGSPLHF.

This clonotype is judged medium-sized. This rearrangement joins TRBV6-1 to TRBJ2-5, with 12 bases lining up with TRBD2. The ends lost 10 bases at V and 0 bases at J; junction bases unmatched: 12. The CDR3 contains 17 residues. Per germline, CDR1 MNHNS and CDR2 SASEGT. The CDR3 reads CATDKVGTSGYQETQYF. The CDR3 bases are TGTGCCACCGACAAAGTTGGGACTAGCGGGTACCAAGAGACCCAGTACTTC.

The chain links TRBV6-5 to TRBJ1-2; TRBD1 matches 9 bases. With V trimmed by 2 bases and J by 7 bases, 8 bases remained unmatched. CDR1 is MNHEY and CDR2 is SVGAGI in the germline V gene. This CDR3 contains 15 residues. Here the CDR3 DNA reads TGTGCCAGCAGTTACGTACGGGACAGGGCCTTTGGCTACACCTTC. The encoded protein is CASSYVRDRAFGYTF.

This sequence joins TRBV19 and TRBJ1-2; D may be TRBD1 (5 bases). The CDR3 sequence is 15 residues long. The V end lost 8 bases, the J end lost 0 bases, and 16 bases lay between the germline ends. Germline CDR1 reads LNHDA; CDR2 reads SQIVND (reference sequence). CDR3 nucleotide sequence: TGTGCCAGTCGGCAACGGGGGGTGGCTAACTATGGCTACACCTTC. This translates into CASRQRGVANYGYTF.

This clonotype was detected only a few times. V and J are TRBV28 and TRBJ1-2; a possible D gene is TRBD1 (5 bases). This CDR3 contains 15 residues. V lost 6 bases to trimming and J lost 4 bases, with 18 bases between them. CDR1 and CDR2 (germline): MDHEN, SYDVKM. The CDR3 DNA follows: TGTGCCAGCAGCTTGGGGACCGGCAGGTCCTATGGCTACACCTTC. Translating it yields CASSLGTGRSYGYTF.

This clonotype was seen a handful of times. The chain joins TRBV28 to TRBJ1-1, with D perhaps matching TRBD1 (5 bases). V lost 6 bases and J lost 7, with 9 bases in between. The CDR3 covers 11 residues. Germline V gives CDR1 MDHEN, CDR2 SYDVKM. The CDR3: CASRGQGEAFF. The CDR3 DNA reads as TGTGCCAGCAGGGGGCAAGGTGAAGCTTTCTTT.

By frequency in the sample, this clonotype is medium-sized. The chain joins TRBV24-1 to TRBJ2-5; no firm D call. The CDR3 runs to 11 residues. The germline gives CDR1 KGHDR, CDR2 SFDVKD. V was pared by 6 bases and J by 5 bases, with 6 bases between. This CDR3 reads CATSLGETQYF. Here the CDR3 DNA reads TGTGCCACCAGTTTGGGGGAGACCCAGTACTTC.

This clonotype is deemed large. The chain uses TRBV7-3 and TRBJ2-5; 7 bases map to TRBD1. CDR1 is SGHTA and CDR2 is FQGTGA in the germline V gene. V was clipped by 4 bases and J by 2 bases; unmatched bases: 1. The CDR3 runs to 13 residues. CDR3 sequence (DNA): TGTGCCAGCAGCTGGACAGGTCAAGAGACCCAGTACTTC. It specifies CASSWTGQETQYF.

This clonotype was counted between two and nine times. This chain joins TRBV20-1 and TRBJ2-7, with unresolved D. The length of the CDR3 is 13 residues. CDR1 and CDR2 from the germline V gene are DFQATT and SNEGSKA (reference sequence). Trimming left V 5 bases short and J 9 bases short, with 20 bases between. CDR3 amino acids: CSARIATSLSQYF. The CDR3 DNA reads as TGCAGTGCTCGAATTGCGACATCCCTGTCGCAGTACTTC.

This clonotype has just a few counts. The gene calls are TRBV27 and TRBJ1-5; D call uncertain. There are 14 residues in the CDR3. Germline-derived CDR1 and CDR2 are MNHEY and SMNVEV (reference sequence). Trimming pared 2 bases from V and 3 bases from J, leaving 8 bases between. The CDR3 spells CASSLRAYNQPQHF. In DNA form, the CDR3 reads TGTGCCAGCAGTTTAAGGGCTTACAATCAGCCCCAGCATTTT.

This clonotype was observed a handful of times. The CDR3 coding sequence is TGTGCCAGCAGTTTGAACAGGGCCAATGGCTACACCTTC. This codes for CASSLNRANGYTF. The rearrangement links TRBV28 to TRBJ1-2; D possibly corresponds to TRBD1 (6 bases). Germline V CDR1 and CDR2: MDHEN, SYDVKM. Deletions cut 3 bases from V and 6 bases from J, with 11 bases between. The CDR3 runs to 13 residues.

The CDR3 nucleotides are TGTGCCAGCAGCTCCTATGGGGAGGGAGCTAACTATGGCTACACCTTC. It yields the protein CASSSYGEGANYGYTF. The chain is built from TRBV28 and TRBJ1-2; D gene ambiguous. The CDR3 is made up of 16 amino acids. CDR1 is MDHEN, CDR2 SYDVKM, per germline. V was clipped by 6 bases and J by 0 bases, with 17 bases between them.

A few counts support this clonotype. The genes are TRBV19 and TRBJ1-5, with D perhaps TRBD1 (6 bases). Germline V lookup: CDR1 LNHDA, CDR2 SQIVND (reference sequence). Trimming pared 4 bases from V and 0 bases from J, leaving 7 bases between. This CDR3 spans 14 amino acids. The CDR3 here is CASSSRGSNQPQHF. CDR3 coding DNA: TGTGCCAGTAGTAGCAGGGGTAGCAATCAGCCCCAGCATTTT. The entire variable domain, with the rest obtained from reference TRBV19 and TRBJ1-5, is as follows: DGGITQSPKYLFRKEGQNVTLSCEQNLNHDAMYWYRQDPGQGLRLIYYSQIVNDFQKGDIAEGYSVSREKKESFPLTVTSAQKNPTAFYLCASSSRGSNQPQHFGDGTRLSIL.

This clonotype has a handful of counts. The chain joins TRBV15 to TRBJ2-5, with D uncertain. The germline CDR1 and CDR2 sequences are LNHNV and YYDKDF (reference sequence). V was clipped by 0 bases and J by 3 bases, with 14 bases between them. The CDR3 is made up of 16 amino acids. This chain's CDR3 is CATSRDPSSNKETQYF. In nucleotides, the CDR3 is TGTGCCACCAGCAGAGATCCGAGCTCAAACAAAGAGACCCAGTACTTC.

The chain uses TRBV28 and TRBJ1-2; 7 bases are a match to TRBD1. The V gene's germline CDR1 is MDHEN and CDR2 SYDVKM. The CDR3 has 17 amino acids. V lost 3 bases, J lost 0 bases, and 10 bases stayed unmatched. This CDR3 reads CASSFLTGAKANYGYTF. CDR3 coding DNA: TGTGCCAGCAGTTTCCTCACAGGGGCAAAAGCTAACTATGGCTACACCTTC.